This TCR beta chain appears in the sequencing data of a study of PD-L1 blockade in urothelial cancer. About the study: Starting in about 2014, patients were given atezolizumab (1,200 mg intravenously every 3 weeks). Twenty-five of 29 patients were men who had bladder-origin urothelial cancer.

Germline V gene sequence: CDR1 LNHDA, CDR2 SQIVND (reference sequence). The CDR3 runs 16 residues. Between the trimmed V and J ends, which lost 1 base and 4 bases, there was a span of 13 bases. Assay: immunoSEQ multiplex PCR; the TCRdb copy retains only in-frame clones and omits some. The table shows approximately 79,000 clones, with approximately 86% occurring only once. The starting material was PBMCs, obtained around atezolizumab (anti-PD-L1) treatment. The rearrangement links TRBV19 to TRBJ2-2; tentatively, D is TRBD1 (7 bases). The source is a woman aged 70-85 years with urothelial cancer. CDR3 sequence reads: CASSIGRGQITGELFF. CDR3 nucleotide sequence: TGTGCCAGTAGTATAGGGAGGGGACAGATCACCGGGGAGCTGTTTTTT.